Listed here are 18 T cell receptor beta chains from one sample, sequenced in a study of blood T cell repertoires in COVID-19. The table came from immunoSEQ multiplex PCR; TCRdb's copy has only in-frame clones and leaves some out. Of around 71,000 clones listed, 65% to 80% are singletons. Sequenced sample: peripheral blood. These receptor sequences come from a woman older than 75 with active or convalescent COVID-19.

V is TRBV15 and J is TRBJ1-6; the match to TRBD1 covers 9 bases. Germline CDR1 is LNHNV and CDR2 is YYDKDF (reference sequence). There are 15 residues in the CDR3. V was clipped by 4 bases and J by 9 bases; unmatched bases: 7. The CDR3 DNA reads TGTGCCACCAGCACCCAGACAGGGGGAGGTTCACCCCTCCACTTT. It yields the protein CATSTQTGGGSPLHF.

V gene TRBV12-5 combines with J gene TRBJ1-2; a possible D gene is TRBD1 (5 bases). CDR1 LGHNT and CDR2 FRNRAP come from the germline V gene. The ends were cut back, 7 bases at V and 0 bases at J, with 15 bases in the middle. The CDR3 has 15 amino acids. In DNA form, the CDR3 reads TGTGCTAGTGCTTATTTGACAGTTGCTAACTATGGCTACACCTTC. This translates into CASAYLTVANYGYTF. Full variable domain (outside the CDR3, taken from reference TRBV12-5 and TRBJ1-2): DARVTQTPRHKVTEMGQEVTMRCQPILGHNTVFWYRQTMMQGLELLAYFRNRAPLDDSGMPKDRFSAEMPDATLATLKIQPSEPRDSAVYFCASAYLTVANYGYTFGSGTRLTVV.

The gene calls are TRBV6-5 and TRBJ1-2, with D possibly being TRBD1 (6 bases). Germline CDR1 and CDR2: MNHEY and SVGAGI. The CDR3 runs to 14 residues. V gave up 2 bases and J gave up 4 bases, with 11 bases separating them. CDR3: CASSYGTLGYGYTF. The CDR3 DNA reads TGTGCCAGCAGTTACGGGACACTTGGCTATGGCTACACCTTC.

The gene calls are TRBV7-2 and TRBJ2-7; D gene unclear. The CDR3 totals 14 residues. The V end was cut by 0 bases, the J end by 3 bases, with 9 bases between. Germline lookup yields CDR1 SGHTA and CDR2 FQGNSA. The CDR3 nucleotides read TGTGCCAGCAGCTTAGCCCCGCAGGTCTACGAGCAGTACTTC. Encoded protein: CASSLAPQVYEQYF.

In this sample, this clone turned up once. V usage is TRBV7-2 and J usage is TRBJ1-1, with D possibly matching TRBD1 (5 bases). V lost 1 base, J lost 5 bases, and 11 bases lay in between. The CDR3 sequence is 14 residues long. Per germline, CDR1 SGHTA and CDR2 FQGNSA. The CDR3 protein is CASSLGGEGTEAFF. The CDR3, as DNA: TGTGCCAGCAGCTTAGGGGGGGAGGGAACTGAAGCTTTCTTT.

V gene TRBV28 combines with J gene TRBJ1-6, with 10 nucleotides matching TRBD1. Per the germline V gene, CDR1 is MDHEN and CDR2 is SYDVKM. The V segment lost 4 bases and the J segment 11 bases; nucleotides outside the gene matches: 14. The CDR3 sequence is 17 residues long. CDR3 coding DNA: TGTGCCAGCAGTTCCCACCGAATGACAGGGGGCGGAACACCCCTCCACTTT. It specifies CASSSHRMTGGGTPLHF.

The chain is built from TRBV4-3 and TRBJ1-1, with TRBD1 matching over 9 bases. CDR3 length equals 15 residues. Unmatched junction bases numbered 0, after V lost 1 base and J lost 0 bases. Per the germline V gene, CDR1 is LGHNA and CDR2 is YSLEER. Here the CDR3 DNA reads TGCGCCAGCAGCCAAGGGGACAGGGTGAACACTGAAGCTTTCTTT. It encodes CASSQGDRVNTEAFF.

This clone has just a few counts. The gene calls are TRBV2 and TRBJ2-1, with TRBD2 matching over 13 bases. The junction had 7 bases not matched to a gene; V was cut back by 8 bases and J by 9 bases. This CDR3 contains 14 residues. CDR1 SNHLY and CDR2 FYNNEI come from the germline V gene. DNA for the CDR3: TGTGCCAGCCAACCGGGACTAGCGGGGCCTGAGCAGTTCTTC. Translating gives CASQPGLAGPEQFF.

The J gene is TRBJ1-3, the V gene TRBV28, with D perhaps TRBD1 (6 bases). This CDR3 contains 16 residues. The V end was cut by 4 bases, the J end by 2 bases, with 15 bases between. In germline, CDR1 is MDHEN, CDR2 SYDVKM. The CDR3 reads CASSSPMGAPGNTIYF. CDR3 nucleotide sequence: TGTGCCAGCAGTTCCCCGATGGGGGCCCCTGGAAACACCATATATTTT.

V is TRBV7-3 and J is TRBJ2-2; weak D call: TRBD1 (5 bases). The germline gives CDR1 SGHTA, CDR2 FQGTGA. The CDR3 runs to 13 residues. Trimming left V 5 bases short and J 6 bases short, with 10 bases between. The CDR3 is CASSMGQAGELFF. The CDR3 DNA follows: TGTGCCAGCAGCATGGGGCAGGCCGGGGAGCTGTTTTTT.

The V gene is TRBV30, the J gene TRBJ1-4; the D gene is possibly TRBD1 (5 bases). V was shortened by 5 bases and J by 6 bases, with 10 bases between the two germline ends. This CDR3 spans 12 amino acids. Germline CDR1 and CDR2: GTSNPN and SVGIG (reference sequence). CDR3 DNA: TGTGCCTGGCAGGGCGGGGATGAAAAACTGTTTTTT. Encoded protein: CAWQGGDEKLFF.

The gene calls are TRBV6-5 and TRBJ1-2; 7 bases line up with TRBD1. Trimming at V came to 6 bases and at J to 0 bases, leaving 4 bases not matched to a gene. The CDR3 has 14 amino acids. Germline CDR1 is MNHEY and CDR2 is SVGAGI. CDR3 nucleotide sequence: TGTGCCAGCAGGACAGGGTCCGCTAACTATGGCTACACCTTC. Translated: CASRTGSANYGYTF.

This sequence joins TRBV11-1 and TRBJ1-4; 8 positions match TRBD1. The CDR3 runs to 15 residues. V lost 5 bases, J lost 3 bases, and 5 bases stayed unmatched. CDR1 and CDR2 (germline): SGHAT, FQDESV (reference sequence). The CDR3 here is CASSVQQGANEKLFF. CDR3 sequence (DNA): TGTGCCAGCAGCGTCCAACAGGGGGCTAATGAAAAACTGTTTTTT.

This clone was counted between two and nine times. The CDR3, as DNA: TGTGCCAGCAGCCCCGGACTAGCGGGGGGGTACGAGCAGTACTTC. Translation: CASSPGLAGGYEQYF. The rearrangement joins TRBV5-5 to TRBJ2-7; 15 positions agree with TRBD2. The CDR3 has 15 residues. Germline lookup yields CDR1 SGHKS and CDR2 YYEKEE (reference sequence). The J segment lost 4 bases and the V segment lost 4 bases, leaving 3 bases of the junction unmatched.

This clone was counted between two and nine times. The J gene is TRBJ1-1, the V gene TRBV28, with unresolved D. V was cut by 4 bases and J by 7 bases, with 7 bases left in between. Germline V gene sequence: CDR1 MDHEN, CDR2 SYDVKM. The CDR3 extends over 11 amino acids. CDR3 protein: CASSSGDEAFF. DNA of the CDR3: TGTGCCAGCAGTTCCGGAGATGAAGCTTTCTTT.

This clone showed up just once. The rearrangement uses TRBV9 and TRBJ1-1; 9 bases fit TRBD1. The CDR3 runs 15 residues. V shed 4 bases and J 6 bases; nucleotides not matched to a gene: 10. CDR1 is SGDLS and CDR2 is YYNGEE in the germline V gene. The CDR3 here is CASSPGTGRIPEAFF. CDR3 bases: TGTGCCAGCAGCCCCGGGACAGGGAGGATTCCTGAAGCTTTCTTT.

V and J are TRBV18 and TRBJ1-1; D is perhaps TRBD1 (5 bases). With 7 bases removed from V and 0 bases from J, the gap between germline ends came to 12 bases. Germline loops: CDR1 KGHSH, CDR2 LQKENI. CDR3 length equals 14 residues. The CDR3, as DNA: TGTGCCAGCTTGTTCGACAGAGTGAACACTGAAGCTTTCTTT. The encoded protein is CASLFDRVNTEAFF.

The V call is TRBV7-9, the J call TRBJ2-6; tentative D call: TRBD2 (6 bases). CDR3 length: 16 amino acids. V was cut by 1 base and J by 2 bases, with 9 bases left in between. In germline, CDR1 is SEHNR, CDR2 FQNEAQ (reference sequence). CDR3 residues: CASSLGWEAGANVLTF. DNA for the CDR3: TGTGCCAGCAGCTTAGGTTGGGAGGCTGGGGCCAACGTCCTGACTTTC.